The 20 T cell receptor beta chains given below trace back to one sample, sequenced in a study of CD4 T cells in relation to SARS-CoV-2 and coronaviruses. CD4+ T cells from unexposed donors were obtained before the COVID-19 pandemic (2011-2018). CD4+ T cells were isolated from the cells after about nine days of culture. Repertoires were generated with immunoSEQ multiplex PCR, while TCRdb's copy carries only in-frame clones and drops some. The table records 21,000 or so clones, more than 70% of them present only once. These TCRs' antigens remain unknown. The specimen was CD4+ T cells from PBMCs, cultured in vitro. All receptors come from a human donor in good health.

J is TRBJ1-5 and V is TRBV28, with 7 bases that match TRBD1. Trimming removed 4 bases from V and 9 bases from J; junction bases left unmatched: 9. CDR1 MDHEN and CDR2 SYDVKM come from the germline V gene. The length of the CDR3 is 14 residues. In DNA, the CDR3 is TGTGCCAGCAGTTCCCTCCAGGGGGGGCTGCCCCAGCATTTT. Translated, it gives CASSSLQGGLPQHF.

The V and J genes are TRBV7-2 and TRBJ1-5, with unresolved D. This CDR3 contains 14 residues. Germline CDR1 SGHTA, CDR2 FQGNSA. The V gene lost 4 bases and the J gene lost 3 bases, with 10 bases spanning the gap. CDR3 amino acids: CASSSDGVNQPQHF. CDR3 in DNA: TGTGCCAGCAGCTCCGACGGGGTCAATCAGCCCCAGCATTTT.

In its sample, this clone was seen a few times. The rearrangement links TRBV29-1 to TRBJ1-1; D is uncertain. Germline V gene sequence: CDR1 SQVTM, CDR2 ANQGSEA. V shed 7 bases and J shed 0 bases, with 12 bases lying between them. This CDR3 is 13 amino acids long. This chain's CDR3 is CSEREDMNTEAFF. DNA for the CDR3: TGCAGCGAGAGGGAGGATATGAACACTGAAGCTTTCTTT.

J is TRBJ2-3 and V is TRBV12-3 or TRBV12-4, with D possibly being TRBD2 (5 bases). Trimming left V 7 bases short and J 7 bases short, with 15 bases between. This CDR3 region has 13 residues. Here the CDR3 reads CASTTRTGNTQYF. The CDR3 nucleotides are TGTGCCAGCACTACCCGGACTGGAAATACGCAGTATTTT.

The chain joins TRBV12-5 to TRBJ1-5; D is uncertain. V was shortened by 0 bases and J by 0 bases, with 9 bases between the two germline ends. CDR3 size: 16 residues. CDR1 LGHNT and CDR2 FRNRAP come from the germline V gene. The DNA for the CDR3 is TGTGCTAGTGGTTTGGTACAAGCTGGTAGCAATCAGCCCCAGCATTTT. It codes for CASGLVQAGSNQPQHF.

CDR3 sequence (DNA): TGCAGTGCTAGTGTGGACGGGAACTATGGCTACACCTTC. This codes for CSASVDGNYGYTF. The V and J genes are TRBV20-1 and TRBJ1-2; no firm D call. In germline, CDR1 is DFQATT, CDR2 SNEGSKA (reference sequence). CDR3 length: 13 amino acids. Trimming left V 3 bases short and J 2 bases short, with 10 bases between.

By proportion, this clone is medium-sized (0.01 to 0.1%). The chain employs TRBV5-8 and TRBJ2-7; D ambiguous. Deletions cut 1 base from V and 3 bases from J, with 20 bases between. CDR1 and CDR2 (germline): SGHTS, YDEGEE. The CDR3 covers 17 residues. As DNA, the CDR3 is TGTGCCAGCAGCTTGATAGGCGAGAGTTCCCCCCTCTACGAGCAGTACTTC. Protein: CASSLIGESSPLYEQYF.

The chain employs TRBV19 and TRBJ2-5; TRBD1 might be the D (5 bases). The germline V gene encodes CDR1 LNHDA and CDR2 SQIVND (reference sequence). Between the trimmed V and J ends, which lost 5 bases and 2 bases, there was a span of 15 bases. This CDR3 spans 15 amino acids. CDR3 residues: CASSRSGAEQETQYF. CDR3 sequence (DNA): TGTGCCAGTAGTCGCTCTGGGGCAGAACAAGAGACCCAGTACTTC.

V usage is TRBV20-1 and J usage is TRBJ2-1; tentative D call: TRBD1 (6 bases). Germline CDR1 and CDR2: DFQATT and SNEGSKA (reference sequence). The CDR3 runs to 16 residues. V lost 6 bases to trimming and J lost 0 bases, with 18 bases between them. As DNA, the CDR3 is TGCAGTGCGAGTATACGAACAGGGTACTCCTACAATGAGCAGTTCTTC. This codes for CSASIRTGYSYNEQFF.

This clone turned up a few times. The chain has TRBV6-5 and TRBJ2-2, with D unresolved. The CDR3 totals 15 residues. Germline values: CDR1 MNHEY, CDR2 SVGAGI. V was cut by 2 bases and J by 6 bases, with 13 bases left in between. The CDR3 nucleotides read TGTGCCAGCAGTTACGGTGTCGTCCGAGCCGGGGAGCTGTTTTTT. This codes for CASSYGVVRAGELFF.

This clone was seen just once. The chain combines TRBV2 with TRBJ1-2, with D uncertain. This CDR3 region has 12 residues. V shed 6 bases and J shed 2 bases, with 7 bases lying between them. The germline gives CDR1 SNHLY, CDR2 FYNNEI. CDR3 in amino acids: CASRPDNYGYTF. The CDR3 nucleotides are TGTGCCAGCAGGCCGGACAACTATGGCTACACCTTC.

J is TRBJ2-4 and V is TRBV6-5, with D uncertain. V dropped 4 bases and J dropped 3 bases, with 4 bases sitting between them. Germline assignment: CDR1 MNHEY and CDR2 SVGAGI. This CDR3 spans 12 amino acids. The CDR3 reads CASSSGKNIQYF. In DNA form, the CDR3 reads TGTGCCAGCAGTTCGGGCAAAAACATTCAGTACTTC.

V usage is TRBV6-1 and J usage is TRBJ1-1; TRBD1 matches 7 bases. CDR1 and CDR2 from the germline V gene are MNHNS and SASEGT. V shed 1 base, J shed 4 bases, and the junction held 6 bases outside the gene matches. The CDR3 is made up of 15 amino acids. The CDR3 is CASSEEVSGGTEAFF. The CDR3 coding sequence is TGTGCCAGCAGTGAAGAGGTTTCAGGGGGCACTGAAGCTTTCTTT.

The chain combines TRBV7-6 with TRBJ2-1, with 8 bases that match TRBD2. Germline loops: CDR1 SGHVS, CDR2 FNYEAQ. The CDR3 has 16 amino acids. V dropped 0 bases and J dropped 6; count of bases not matched to a gene: 7. CDR3 coding DNA: TGTGCCAGCAGCTTAGCCGGTAGCGGGGCTACCAATGAGCAGTTCTTC. Its protein product is CASSLAGSGATNEQFF.

The chain recombines TRBV30 with TRBJ1-5, with a possible D match to TRBD1 (6 bases). The CDR3 covers 13 residues. CDR1 is GTSNPN and CDR2 is SVGIG in the germline V gene (reference sequence). Trimming cost V 1 base and J 10 bases, with 14 bases left between them. The CDR3 region has the DNA TGTGCCTGGAGTGACGGGGGGGGCGGTCCCCAGCATTTT. It translates to CAWSDGGGGPQHF.

The chain couples TRBV4-1 to TRBJ2-4, with 10 bases lining up with TRBD1. Germline V gene sequence: CDR1 MGHRA, CDR2 YSYEKL. J was trimmed by 8 bases and V by 0 bases; bases with no gene match: 4. The CDR3 covers 15 residues. CDR3 amino acids: CASSQDEGQGYIQYF. CDR3 nucleotides: TGCGCCAGCAGCCAAGATGAGGGACAGGGGTACATTCAGTACTTC.

The V call is TRBV11-2, the J call TRBJ2-7, with 8 bases lining up with TRBD2. The CDR3 contains 15 residues. CDR1 is SGHAT and CDR2 is FQNNGV in the germline V gene. The J segment lost 3 bases and the V segment lost 7 bases, leaving 11 bases of the junction unmatched. CDR3 coding DNA: TGTGCCAGCAAGATTACTAGCGGAGCTTACTACGAGCAGTACTTC. Translated, it gives CASKITSGAYYEQYF.

This chain connects TRBV30 to TRBJ2-7; 10 nucleotides align to TRBD2. CDR3 length equals 15 residues. V was pared by 1 base and J by 6 bases, with 9 bases of the junction left unmatched. Germline V CDR1 and CDR2: GTSNPN, SVGIG (reference sequence). The CDR3 sequence is CAWSGKGLAGAEQYF. As DNA, the CDR3 is TGTGCCTGGAGTGGAAAGGGGCTAGCGGGAGCCGAGCAGTACTTC. The whole variable domain, filled in from reference TRBV30 and TRBJ2-7, reads SQTIHQWPATLVQPVGSPLSLECTVEGTSNPNLYWYRQAAGRGLQLLFYSVGIGQISSEVPQNLSASRPQDRQFILSSKKLLLSDSGFYLCAWSGKGLAGAEQYFGPGTRLTVT.

The V gene is TRBV12-3 or TRBV12-4, the J gene TRBJ1-2; possible D gene TRBD1, 5 bases. The CDR3 spans 13 residues. Trimming cost V 3 bases and J 4 bases, with 9 bases left between them. The CDR3 region is CASSFQGVYGYTF. CDR3 nucleotides: TGTGCCAGCAGTTTTCAGGGTGTCTATGGCTACACCTTC.

V is TRBV9 and J is TRBJ1-4, with D possibly TRBD1 on 5 matching bases. Germline assignment: CDR1 SGDLS and CDR2 YYNGEE. The V end lost 4 bases, the J end lost 5 bases, and 18 bases lay between the germline ends. The CDR3 has 16 amino acids. CDR3 in DNA: TGTGCCAGCAGCTCTAGGGGAAGACAGACAAATGAAAAACTGTTTTTT. Translation gives CASSSRGRQTNEKLFF.